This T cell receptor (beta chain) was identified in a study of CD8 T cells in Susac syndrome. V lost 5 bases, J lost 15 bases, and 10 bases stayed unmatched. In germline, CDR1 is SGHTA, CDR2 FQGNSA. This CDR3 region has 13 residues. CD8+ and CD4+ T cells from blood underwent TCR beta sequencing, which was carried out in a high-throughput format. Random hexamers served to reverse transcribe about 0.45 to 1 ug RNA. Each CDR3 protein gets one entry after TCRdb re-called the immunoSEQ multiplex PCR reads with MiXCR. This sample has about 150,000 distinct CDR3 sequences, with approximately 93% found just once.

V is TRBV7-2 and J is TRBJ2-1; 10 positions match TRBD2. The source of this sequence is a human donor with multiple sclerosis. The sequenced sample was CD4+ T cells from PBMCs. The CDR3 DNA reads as TGTGCCAGCAGCCCTACAGCTAGCGGGAGCTGGTTCTTC. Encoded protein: CASSPTASGSWFF.